This T cell receptor (beta chain) was identified during a study of shared clonotypes between healthy human individuals. Profiled with immunoSEQ multiplex PCR; TCRdb holds only in-frame clones, not every one. The sample lists 2 million to 3 million clones, 93% seen once, with 0.36% in the top ten. This clone appeared once. The sample carries other DNA sequences with the same CDR3. CDR1 SGHTA and CDR2 FQGNSA come from the germline V gene. The CDR3 sequence is 13 residues long. Deletions cut 3 bases from V and 6 bases from J, with 9 bases between. The clonotype was recovered from a man aged 18 to 35 in good health. Some clones in this sample may be carry-over from other donors' samples. The V gene is TRBV7-2, the J gene TRBJ2-1, with D tentatively TRBD2 (5 bases). Specimen: naive CD4+ T cells from PBMCs. The subset here: CD45RA+ positively selected. In DNA form, the CDR3 reads TGTGCCAGCAGCTTGTCGAGCGGCAATGAGCAGTTCTTC. Amino acids: CASSLSSGNEQFF.